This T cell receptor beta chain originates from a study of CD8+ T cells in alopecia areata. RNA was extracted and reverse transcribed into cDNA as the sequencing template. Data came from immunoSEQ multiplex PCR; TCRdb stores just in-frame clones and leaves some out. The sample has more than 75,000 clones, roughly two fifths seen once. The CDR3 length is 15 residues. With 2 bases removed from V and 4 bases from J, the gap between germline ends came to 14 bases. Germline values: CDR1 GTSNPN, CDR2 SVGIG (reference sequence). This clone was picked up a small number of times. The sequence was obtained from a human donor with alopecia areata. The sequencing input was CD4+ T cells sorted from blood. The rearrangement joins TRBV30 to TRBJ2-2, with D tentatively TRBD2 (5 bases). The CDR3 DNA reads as TGTGCCTGGAGTTCGGTCGGCGGGCCCACCGGGGAGCTGTTTTTT. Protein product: CAWSSVGGPTGELFF.